This T cell receptor beta chain comes out of a study of beta chain features in type 1 diabetes. The wider study: When patients were set against healthy donors, age, gender and cell yields were similar. Notes on the study in general: Moderate yet significant TCRB CDR3 shortening was seen in Type 1 diabetes patients in all four CD4+ subsets. Whatever favoring of shorter templates PCR might show would apply equally to patients and controls.

Sorting based on CD45RO/CCR7/CD25/CD127/CD95/CD27 separated CD4+ naive, central memory, regulatory and stem cell-like memory cells. This clone was observed a single time. The antigen is unknown. V was shortened by 6 bases and J by 4 bases, with 9 bases between the two germline ends. This CDR3 contains 11 residues. Germline CDR1 DFQATT, CDR2 SNEGSKA (reference sequence). What was sequenced were expressed TCRB transcripts, since all of the isolated RNA had been reverse transcribed. Here immunoSEQ multiplex PCR was the method, and the copy in TCRdb shows in-frame clones only, minus some. The sample lists about 270,000 clones; around 15% were seen once.

The sample comprised naive CD4+ T cells from blood. This receptor was taken from a man aged 25-40 years with type 1 diabetes. This chain uses TRBV20-1 with TRBJ1-2, with D perhaps TRBD1 (5 bases). The CDR3 here is CSAAGIYGYTF. The CDR3 coding sequence is TGCAGTGCAGCAGGGATCTATGGCTACACCTTC.